This T cell receptor beta chain is from a study of blood T cell repertoires in COVID-19. Across the study: From T cells, B-cell-depleted T cells, or PBMCs came the material, which was cDNA or gDNA.

As processed by the authors: Reference gene primer amplification yielded estimated nucleated cell counts. Assay: immunoSEQ multiplex PCR; the TCRdb copy retains only in-frame clones and omits some. V, J and clone size are those of that table, while D and trimming were read from the DNA. This sample has some 150,000 clones, with more than 60% found just once. Germline loops: CDR1 SGHTA, CDR2 FQGNSA. CDR3 length: 12 amino acids. Trimming removed 3 bases from V and 4 bases from J, with 4 bases in between. Sequenced: peripheral blood. This sequence joins TRBV7-2 and TRBJ2-4; no clear D. The receptor's source is a woman aged 45 to 65 with active or convalescent COVID-19. The CDR3 spells CASSLTKNIQYF. Written as DNA, the CDR3 is TGTGCCAGCAGCTTGACAAAAAACATTCAGTACTTC.